This T cell receptor beta chain originates from a study of shared clonotypes between healthy human individuals. Study-level findings and limits: Estimated richness was generally greater in naive than memory subsets.

The germline V gene has CDR1 MNHEY and CDR2 SMNVEV (reference sequence). The trim removed 4 bases at V and 2 bases at J, leaving 4 bases unmatched. The CDR3 totals 16 residues. This clone was counted once. The target antigen is unknown. Investigators spread the genomic DNA of each subset evenly over several immunoSEQ plates. Generated by immunoSEQ multiplex PCR, the TCRdb table keeps only in-frame clones and is missing some. The sample carries hundreds of thousands of clones, approximately 96% recorded once. It was CD45RO-negative cells, positively selected for CCR7, that made up naive CD8 cells, with terminally differentiated effector memory CD45RA+ cells excluded. All participating donors were Caucasian adults from Nashville, Tennessee.

The sequence was collected from a woman aged 25 to 39 in good health. The chain is built from TRBV27 and TRBJ2-3; TRBD1 matches 12 bases. The sample was naive CD8+ T cells sorted from blood. The CDR3 sequence is CASSSGTGGITDTQYF. DNA for the CDR3: TGTGCCAGCAGTTCCGGGACAGGGGGCATCACAGATACGCAGTATTTT.